Described below is a single T cell receptor (beta chain) sequence and its context. V was clipped by 1 base and J by 1 base; unmatched bases: 2. The germline gives CDR1 SGHTA, CDR2 FQGNSA. This CDR3 is 15 amino acids long. This specimen belongs to a study of T cell changes during pregnancy in multiple sclerosis. This table comes from immunoSEQ multiplex PCR, and its TCRdb copy is limited to in-frame clones, with some not included. The repertoire consists of approximately 52,000 clones, with roughly 92% occurring once and the leading ten covering less than 0.3%. The sample consisted of CD4+ T cells from peripheral blood mononuclear cells, taken in the third trimester of pregnancy. The TCR was taken from a female donor with multiple sclerosis, enrolled in a pregnancy study. The rearrangement joins TRBV7-2 to TRBJ2-3; 7 bases fit TRBD2. As DNA, the CDR3 is TGTGCCAGCAGCTTAGTTCGGGGGGGCACAGATACGCAGTATTTT. This codes for CASSLVRGGTDTQYF.